Shown below are 31 T cell receptor beta chains from a single sample sequenced in a study of long-term antiretroviral therapy in people with HIV. Running of the v3.0 immunoSEQ assay took place at survey level. Profiled with immunoSEQ multiplex PCR; TCRdb holds only in-frame clones, not every one. The sample lists about 28,000 clones, roughly nine tenths occurring once. The specimen comprised unsorted PBMCs, sampled 2 years after starting antiretroviral therapy. These receptors were taken from a man aged 50-60 years with HIV.

This clone was counted between two and nine times. The CDR3, as DNA: TGCGCCAGCAGCCAGCCCTACAGGGAACGTGGCTACACCTTC. Translation gives CASSQPYRERGYTF. The chain uses TRBV4-1 and TRBJ1-2; D is possibly TRBD1 (6 bases). Trimming removed 3 bases from V and 7 bases from J, with 15 bases in between. CDR1 and CDR2 from the germline V gene are MGHRA and YSYEKL. The CDR3 is 14 residues long.

The chain joins TRBV18 to TRBJ1-2; D remains unclear. Germline V gene lookup returns CDR1 KGHSH and CDR2 LQKENI. This CDR3 is built from 14 residues. Trimming shortened V by 2 bases and J by 1 base, and 8 bases separated the two germline ends. As DNA, the CDR3 is TGTGCCAGCTCACCAAACAGTTTTAACTATGGCTACACCTTC. Its protein product is CASSPNSFNYGYTF.

In DNA form, the CDR3 reads TGTGCCAGCACACTAACAGGGTTACTCAATGAAGCTTTCTTT. Its translation: CASTLTGLLNEAFF. V and J are TRBV11-2 and TRBJ1-1, with D perhaps TRBD1 (6 bases). Per germline, CDR1 SGHAT and CDR2 FQNNGV. With 7 bases removed from V and 7 bases from J, the gap between germline ends came to 19 bases. The CDR3 contains 14 residues. Full variable domain (missing parts from reference TRBV11-2 and TRBJ1-1): EAGVAQSPRYKIIEKRQSVAFWCNPISGHATLYWYQQILGQGPKLLIQFQNNGVVDDSQLPKDRFSAERLKGVDSTLKIQPAKLEDSAVYLCASTLTGLLNEAFFGQGTRLTVV.

The rearrangement joins TRBV13 to TRBJ1-1; unclear D gene. V was clipped by 6 bases and J by 4 bases, with 12 bases between them. This CDR3 contains 13 residues. Germline V gene lookup returns CDR1 PRHDT and CDR2 FYEKMQ (reference sequence). CDR3: CASSFKAGTEAFF. As DNA, the CDR3 is TGTGCCAGCAGTTTCAAAGCGGGCACTGAAGCTTTCTTT.

The chain joins TRBV7-2 to TRBJ2-3; D may be TRBD1 (5 bases). Per the germline V gene, CDR1 is SGHTA and CDR2 is FQGNSA. V was trimmed by 5 bases and J by 3 bases, leaving 15 bases between them. The CDR3 sequence is 15 residues long. The CDR3 DNA is TGTGCCAGCAGCCCCTGGGGCGGAAAAACAGATACGCAGTATTTT. Translated: CASSPWGGKTDTQYF. The variable domain in full, completed from reference TRBV7-2 and TRBJ2-3, reads GAGVSQSPSNKVTEKGKDVELRCDPISGHTALYWYRQSLGQGLEFLIYFQGNSAPDKSGLPSDRFSAERTGGSVSTLTIQRTQQEDSAVYLCASSPWGGKTDTQYFGPGTRLTVL.

In this sample, this clone turned up a few times. V gene TRBV5-4 combines with J gene TRBJ2-1; 10 bases line up with TRBD2. CDR3 length: 15 residues. Germline V gene sequence: CDR1 SGHNT, CDR2 YYREEE (reference sequence). Losses at the gene ends were 0 bases for V and 13 bases for J; bases not matched to a gene: 10. CDR3 nucleotides: TGTGCCAGCAGCTTGGCCGCCCAGCGGGGGGGATTTCAGTTCTTC. Its protein is CASSLAAQRGGFQFF.

CDR3 in DNA: TGTGCCAGCTCACCGGGACGGGAATCCTACGAGCAGTACTTC. Translation gives CASSPGRESYEQYF. The chain is built from TRBV18 and TRBJ2-7; D is perhaps TRBD1 or TRBD2 (5 bases each). The germline CDR1 and CDR2 sequences are KGHSH and LQKENI. The CDR3 length is 14 residues. Trimming took 3 bases from V and 1 from J, leaving 10 bases between them.

The rearrangement links TRBV4-1 to TRBJ2-3; perhaps TRBD2 as D (5 bases). Trimming removed 0 bases from V and 0 bases from J, with 10 bases in between. Germline-derived CDR1 and CDR2 are MGHRA and YSYEKL. The length of the CDR3 is 16 residues. The CDR3 DNA is TGCGCCAGCAGCCAAGAGGCGGGCTTGAGCACAGATACGCAGTATTTT. As protein: CASSQEAGLSTDTQYF.

This clone was detected only once. The rearrangement joins TRBV7-9 to TRBJ2-6, with a weak D call TRBD2 (6 bases). CDR3 length: 16 amino acids. The V end was cut by 5 bases, the J end by 0 bases, with 11 bases between. The germline V gene has CDR1 SEHNR and CDR2 FQNEAQ (reference sequence). The chain's CDR3 is CASSPDGSSGANVLTF. Here the CDR3 DNA reads TGTGCCAGCAGCCCGGACGGGAGCTCTGGGGCCAACGTCCTGACTTTC.

The J gene is TRBJ1-2, the V gene TRBV28, with D tentatively TRBD1 (5 bases). Trimming took off 0 bases at V and 8 bases at J, with 16 bases between the two ends. Germline V gene data show CDR1 as MDHEN and CDR2 as SYDVKM. This CDR3 comprises 15 residues. The CDR3 is CASSLWIRAGKGYTF. In DNA form, the CDR3 reads TGTGCCAGCAGTTTATGGATTCGGGCAGGGAAAGGCTACACCTTC.

The chain couples TRBV18 to TRBJ1-2, with TRBD1 as a possible D gene (5 bases). Germline values: CDR1 KGHSH, CDR2 LQKENI. The CDR3 length is 15 residues. V lost 2 bases to trimming and J lost 0 bases, with 10 bases between them. The CDR3 DNA follows: TGTGCCAGCTCACCAACGGGGGATCCTAACTATGGCTACACCTTC. It is translated as CASSPTGDPNYGYTF.

The chain links TRBV28 to TRBJ2-1; possibly TRBD1 for D (6 bases). V dropped 6 bases and J dropped 8 bases, with 14 bases sitting between them. CDR3 size: 13 residues. Germline V CDR1 and CDR2: MDHEN, SYDVKM. This CDR3 reads CASSQLQGYEQFF. The CDR3 region has the DNA TGTGCCAGCAGCCAACTACAGGGTTATGAGCAGTTCTTC.

V usage is TRBV18 and J usage is TRBJ1-5, with D perhaps TRBD1 (6 bases). Per germline, CDR1 KGHSH and CDR2 LQKENI. This CDR3 comprises 14 residues. The germline V and J ends were trimmed by 3 bases and 4 bases, with 10 bases remaining between them. The CDR3 DNA reads as TGTGCCAGCTCACCTACCGGGACAAATCAGCCCCAGCATTTT. Residues: CASSPTGTNQPQHF. Filled out from reference TRBV18 and TRBJ1-5, the complete variable domain reads NAGVMQNPRHLVRRRGQEARLRCSPMKGHSHVYWYRQLPEEGLKFMVYLQKENIIDESGMPKERFSAEFPKEGPSILRIQQVVRGDSAAYFCASSPTGTNQPQHFGDGTRLSIL.

The CDR3 DNA reads as TGCGCCAGCAGCTTGGTGGCAGCCTATGGCTACACCTTC. This gives the protein CASSLVAAYGYTF. J is TRBJ1-2 and V is TRBV5-1; D not resolved. Trimming pared 0 bases from V and 4 bases from J, leaving 7 bases between. This CDR3 has 13 residues. Germline V gives CDR1 SGHRS, CDR2 YFSETQ.

This chain joins TRBV6-1 and TRBJ2-3; D remains ambiguous. Trimming pared 4 bases from V and 1 base from J, leaving 9 bases between. The CDR3 runs to 14 residues. Germline V CDR1 and CDR2: MNHNS, SASEGT. In DNA form, the CDR3 reads TGTGCCAGCAGTGTCCCGGAACGCACAGATACGCAGTATTTT. The encoded protein is CASSVPERTDTQYF.

The chain is built from TRBV6-6 and TRBJ2-7; D may match TRBD1 or TRBD2 (5 bases each). Per the germline V gene, CDR1 is MNHNY and CDR2 is SVGAGI (reference sequence). Trimming removed 2 bases from V and 3 bases from J, with 11 bases in between. The length of the CDR3 is 14 residues. CDR3 DNA: TGTGCCAGCAGTTACGAGTCAGGGAGCTACGAGCAGTACTTC. It translates to CASSYESGSYEQYF.

The chain is built from TRBV15 and TRBJ2-2; D unclear. Deletions cut 1 base from V and 0 bases from J, with 9 bases between. The CDR3 is 16 residues long. Germline assignment: CDR1 LNHNV and CDR2 YYDKDF (reference sequence). CDR3 sequence (DNA): TGTGCCACCAGCAGAGGAGGTGGACCGAACACCGGGGAGCTGTTTTTT. This translates into CATSRGGGPNTGELFF.

The chain employs TRBV6-5 and TRBJ2-3, with D possibly matching TRBD1 (6 bases). V shed 2 bases and J shed 2 bases, with 11 bases lying between them. The CDR3 length is 15 residues. Germline loops: CDR1 MNHEY, CDR2 SVGAGI. Here the CDR3 DNA reads TGTGCCAGCAGTTACGTCAGGGGCCCCACAGATACGCAGTATTTT. This gives the protein CASSYVRGPTDTQYF.

The V gene is TRBV7-2, the J gene TRBJ2-7; unclear D gene. Germline lookup yields CDR1 SGHTA and CDR2 FQGNSA. CDR3 length equals 11 residues. V was shortened by 4 bases and J by 3 bases, with 4 bases between the two germline ends. CDR3 sequence reads: CASSYRYEQYF. The CDR3 DNA is TGTGCCAGCAGCTATCGCTACGAGCAGTACTTC.

The rearrangement links TRBV28 to TRBJ2-7; D possibly corresponds to TRBD2 (6 bases). Trimming pared 8 bases from V and 7 bases from J, leaving 24 bases between. Per germline, CDR1 MDHEN and CDR2 SYDVKM. The CDR3 contains 15 residues. The CDR3 bases are TGTGCCAGCCAATCCCTGGGGTCTATCGGAGGGGAGCAGTACTTC. It codes for CASQSLGSIGGEQYF.

V and J are TRBV5-6 and TRBJ1-2; 10 bases fit TRBD1. The CDR3 has 16 amino acids. The germline CDR1 and CDR2 sequences are SGHDT and YYEEEE. V lost 4 bases, J lost 2 bases, and 8 bases stayed unmatched. The CDR3 loop is CASSRDRGGGNYGYTF. The DNA for the CDR3 is TGTGCCAGCAGCCGGGACAGGGGCGGGGGAAACTATGGCTACACCTTC.

The V call is TRBV7-9, the J call TRBJ2-1; TRBD2 aligns across 11 bases. The germline V gene has CDR1 SEHNR and CDR2 FQNEAQ (reference sequence). The V gene end was trimmed by 5 bases and the J gene end by 0 bases; junction bases not matched to a gene: 3. This CDR3 has 16 residues. The CDR3 reads CASSPTSGGSYNEQFF. The DNA of the CDR3 is TGTGCCAGCAGCCCAACTAGCGGGGGCTCCTACAATGAGCAGTTCTTC. Together with reference TRBV7-9 and TRBJ2-1, the CDR3 gives the full variable domain: DTGVSQNPRHKITKRGQNVTFRCDPISEHNRLYWYRQTLGQGPEFLTYFQNEAQLEKSRLLSDRFSAERPKGSFSTLEIQRTEQGDSAMYLCASSPTSGGSYNEQFFGPGTRLTVL.

The chain joins TRBV9 to TRBJ2-5; D not certain. The germline gives CDR1 SGDLS, CDR2 YYNGEE. The CDR3 is made up of 14 amino acids. Trimming cost V 4 bases and J 5 bases, with 15 bases left between them. The CDR3 DNA follows: TGTGCCAGCAGCTCAAGGGCTTTCGGGGAGACCCAGTACTTC. Protein sequence: CASSSRAFGETQYF.

This CDR3 is CASSLDPGIGGYTF. CDR3 in DNA: TGTGCCAGCAGCTTAGACCCAGGGATAGGTGGCTACACCTTC. The chain links TRBV11-2 to TRBJ1-2; possible D gene TRBD1, 5 bases. The CDR3 spans 14 residues. The germline gives CDR1 SGHAT, CDR2 FQNNGV. Trimming left V 0 bases short and J 7 bases short, with 12 bases between.

The chain has TRBV28 and TRBJ1-1, with 8 bases lining up with TRBD1. Germline values: CDR1 MDHEN, CDR2 SYDVKM. The length of the CDR3 is 15 residues. V was pared by 5 bases and J by 6 bases, with 11 bases of the junction left unmatched. The CDR3 DNA reads TGTGCCAGCAGTAGCCGGACAGGGAGAGGCCCTGAAGCTTTCTTT. This gives the protein CASSSRTGRGPEAFF.

The chain carries TRBV6-1 and TRBJ1-1; possibly TRBD1 for D (5 bases). Germline V gives CDR1 MNHNS, CDR2 SASEGT. The length of the CDR3 is 14 residues. The V end lost 2 bases, the J end lost 11 bases, and 18 bases lay between the germline ends. The CDR3: CASSESLWGGVAFF. DNA of the CDR3: TGTGCCAGCAGTGAATCTCTTTGGGGGGGGGTGGCTTTCTTT.

The chain uses TRBV14 and TRBJ1-2; 8 bases are shared with TRBD1. From germline, CDR1 is SGHDN and CDR2 FVKESK. The trim removed 0 bases at V and 4 bases at J, leaving 4 bases unmatched. The CDR3 has 15 amino acids. The CDR3 region has the DNA TGTGCCAGCAGCCAAGATCAGGGGGCCCGCTATGGCTACACCTTC. Translated: CASSQDQGARYGYTF.

The chain employs TRBV28 and TRBJ1-6; D is unclear. This CDR3 has 13 residues. V was cut by 8 bases and J by 7 bases, with 12 bases left in between. The germline V gene has CDR1 MDHEN and CDR2 SYDVKM. The CDR3 spells CASGGGHNSPLHF. The CDR3 coding sequence is TGTGCCAGCGGCGGAGGGCACAATTCACCCCTCCACTTT.

The J gene is TRBJ2-3, the V gene TRBV5-1; 7 positions agree with TRBD2. CDR3 length: 15 amino acids. The V segment lost 2 bases and the J segment 2 bases; nucleotides outside the gene matches: 5. The germline V gene encodes CDR1 SGHRS and CDR2 YFSETQ. The CDR3 loop is CASSFSGGITDTQYF. The DNA for the CDR3 is TGCGCCAGCAGCTTCTCGGGAGGAATCACAGATACGCAGTATTTT. The full variable domain, with the rest looked up from reference TRBV5-1 and TRBJ2-3, is KAGVTQTPRYLIKTRGQQVTLSCSPISGHRSVSWYQQTPGQGLQFLFEYFSETQRNKGNFPGRFSGRQFSNSRSEMNVSTLELGDSALYLCASSFSGGITDTQYFGPGTRLTVL.

This chain uses TRBV28 with TRBJ2-4; a weak D match, TRBD2 (5 bases). The germline CDR1 and CDR2 sequences are MDHEN and SYDVKM. This CDR3 has 16 residues. V lost 4 bases and J lost 0, with 13 bases in between. CDR3 sequence: CASSSSWRLAKNIQYF. Here the CDR3 DNA reads TGTGCCAGCAGTTCTAGTTGGAGGTTAGCCAAAAACATTCAGTACTTC.

V usage is TRBV28 and J usage is TRBJ2-7; D gene unclear. Germline V CDR1 and CDR2: MDHEN, SYDVKM. V dropped 2 bases and J dropped 9 bases, with 20 bases sitting between them. This CDR3 contains 15 residues. Here the CDR3 DNA reads TGTGCCAGCAGTTTAGAGGTGATCAAGGGTATGGGGCAGTACTTC. This translates into CASSLEVIKGMGQYF.